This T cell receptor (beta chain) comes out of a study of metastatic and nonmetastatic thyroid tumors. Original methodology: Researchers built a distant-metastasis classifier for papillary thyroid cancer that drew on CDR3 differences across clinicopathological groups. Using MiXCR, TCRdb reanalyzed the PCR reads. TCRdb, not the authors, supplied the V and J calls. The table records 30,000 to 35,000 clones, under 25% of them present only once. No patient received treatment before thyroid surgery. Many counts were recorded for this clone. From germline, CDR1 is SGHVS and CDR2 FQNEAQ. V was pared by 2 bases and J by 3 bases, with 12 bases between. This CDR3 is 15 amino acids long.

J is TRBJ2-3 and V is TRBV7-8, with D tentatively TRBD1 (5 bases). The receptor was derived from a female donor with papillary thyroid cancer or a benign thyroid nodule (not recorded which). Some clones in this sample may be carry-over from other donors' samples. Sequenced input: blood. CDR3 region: CASSLLSRVTDTQYF. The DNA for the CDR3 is TGTGCCAGCAGCTTACTGTCCAGGGTGACAGATACGCAGTATTTT.